These 11 T cell receptor beta chains share one sample of origin, sequenced in a study of cytomegalovirus exposure and HLA in healthy donors. A multiplex PCR was run with 60 Vbeta primers and 13 Jbeta primers. TCRdb keeps only in-frame clones here, not all; method: immunoSEQ multiplex PCR. This table holds roughly 140,000 clones. Material: PBMCs. Every receptor here comes from a man in his forties or fifties in good health and CMV-seronegative.

The chain recombines TRBV7-6 with TRBJ2-7; tentatively, D is TRBD2 (5 bases). The germline V and J ends were trimmed by 1 base and 2 bases, with 12 bases remaining between them. This CDR3 has 15 residues. Germline V lookup: CDR1 SGHVS, CDR2 FNYEAQ. The CDR3, as DNA: TGTGCCAGCAGCTTAGACTCGTCGGGAACCTACGAGCAGTACTTC. It is translated as CASSLDSSGTYEQYF.

The chain links TRBV7-2 to TRBJ1-6; 8 bases line up with TRBD1. Unmatched junction bases numbered 0, after V lost 3 bases and J lost 2 bases. The CDR3 extends over 15 amino acids. CDR1 and CDR2 (germline): SGHTA, FQGNSA. CDR3 nucleotides: TGTGCCAGCAGCTTGGACAGGGCCTATAATTCACCCCTCCACTTT. The encoded protein is CASSLDRAYNSPLHF.

The rearrangement uses TRBV2 and TRBJ1-3; D gene unclear. The germline V and J ends were trimmed by 1 base and 11 bases, with 12 bases remaining between them. Germline CDR1 reads SNHLY; CDR2 reads FYNNEI. The CDR3 is 13 residues long. Written as DNA, the CDR3 is TGTGCCAGCAGTGAAGACAGTAGGCTGTCCATATATTTT. Protein sequence: CASSEDSRLSIYF.

V gene TRBV7-2 combines with J gene TRBJ2-1; a weak D match, TRBD2 (7 bases). CDR3 length: 17 amino acids. The V gene's germline CDR1 is SGHTA and CDR2 FQGNSA. Trimming took 1 base from V and 0 from J, leaving 13 bases between them. CDR3 in amino acids: CASSLGGGASSYNEQFF. CDR3 nucleotides: TGTGCCAGCAGCTTAGGAGGGGGGGCAAGCTCCTACAATGAGCAGTTCTTC.

The chain links TRBV4-3 to TRBJ1-4, with D unclear. Germline loops: CDR1 LGHNA, CDR2 YSLEER. Trimming cost V 4 bases and J 8 bases, with 20 bases left between them. The CDR3 has 16 residues. The CDR3 DNA reads TGCGCCAGCAGCCTCCAATGGGAGGGTGTAATGGAAAAACTGTTTTTT. Amino acids: CASSLQWEGVMEKLFF.

In regard to this clone: An end of the junction differs from the germline gene, which may be a read error. This chain connects TRBV11-2 to TRBJ2-7; TRBD1 might be the D (6 bases). Germline lookup yields CDR1 SGHAT and CDR2 FQNNGV. The CDR3 has 14 residues. The CDR3, as DNA: TGTGCCAGCAGCGTAGACAGGATGGGGCTCGAGCAGTACTTC. Amino acids: CASSVDRMGLEQYF.

The genes are TRBV7-2 and TRBJ2-1; 10 bases map to TRBD2. The CDR3 length is 17 residues. Trimming took 3 bases from V and 6 from J; bases not matched to a gene: 11. CDR1 is SGHTA, CDR2 FQGNSA, per germline. Here the CDR3 reads CASSFRAPLAGRNEQFF. CDR3 coding DNA: TGTGCCAGCAGCTTTAGAGCCCCACTAGCGGGGCGCAATGAGCAGTTCTTC.

The chain couples TRBV16 to TRBJ1-1; D ambiguous. The V end was cut by 0 bases, the J end by 1 base, with 9 bases between. CDR1 is KGHSY and CDR2 is FQNENV in the germline V gene. This CDR3 has 15 residues. CDR3 DNA sequence: TGTGCCAGCAGCCAATCGATTCCCGGGAACACTGAAGCTTTCTTT. The encoded protein is CASSQSIPGNTEAFF.

V is TRBV9 and J is TRBJ2-5; D is undetermined. Germline V gene sequence: CDR1 SGDLS, CDR2 YYNGEE. V was shortened by 2 bases and J by 4 bases, with 12 bases between the two germline ends. This CDR3 contains 14 residues. The CDR3 DNA sequence: TGTGCCAGCAGCGTTAACGGTTTTTCAGAGACCCAGTACTTC. Protein: CASSVNGFSETQYF.

This sequence joins TRBV5-4 and TRBJ2-7; 8 bases map to TRBD1. The ends lost 3 bases at V and 3 bases at J; junction bases unmatched: 8. CDR3 size: 15 residues. Germline CDR1 is SGHNT and CDR2 is YYREEE (reference sequence). Here the CDR3 reads CASSSPGQAVYEQYF. CDR3 DNA: TGTGCCAGCAGCTCCCCGGGACAGGCTGTCTACGAGCAGTACTTC.

J is TRBJ1-6 and V is TRBV27; D might be TRBD1 (6 bases). The CDR3 extends over 15 amino acids. Germline CDR1 MNHEY, CDR2 SMNVEV (reference sequence). Trimming removed 2 bases from V and 3 bases from J, with 8 bases in between. The CDR3 spells CASSLDRNYNSPLHF. CDR3 bases: TGTGCCAGCAGTTTAGACAGGAACTATAATTCACCCCTCCACTTT.